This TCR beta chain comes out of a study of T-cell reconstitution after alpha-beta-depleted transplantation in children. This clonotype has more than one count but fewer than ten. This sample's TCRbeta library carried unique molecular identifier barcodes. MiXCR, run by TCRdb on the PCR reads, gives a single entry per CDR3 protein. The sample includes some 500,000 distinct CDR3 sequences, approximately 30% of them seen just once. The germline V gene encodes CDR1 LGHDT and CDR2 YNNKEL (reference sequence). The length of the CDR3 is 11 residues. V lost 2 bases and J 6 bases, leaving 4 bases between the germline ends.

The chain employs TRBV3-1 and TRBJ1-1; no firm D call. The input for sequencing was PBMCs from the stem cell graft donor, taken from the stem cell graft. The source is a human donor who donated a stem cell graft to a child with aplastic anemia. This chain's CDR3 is CASSQLAEAFF. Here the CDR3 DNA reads TGTGCCAGCAGCCAATTAGCTGAAGCTTTCTTT.